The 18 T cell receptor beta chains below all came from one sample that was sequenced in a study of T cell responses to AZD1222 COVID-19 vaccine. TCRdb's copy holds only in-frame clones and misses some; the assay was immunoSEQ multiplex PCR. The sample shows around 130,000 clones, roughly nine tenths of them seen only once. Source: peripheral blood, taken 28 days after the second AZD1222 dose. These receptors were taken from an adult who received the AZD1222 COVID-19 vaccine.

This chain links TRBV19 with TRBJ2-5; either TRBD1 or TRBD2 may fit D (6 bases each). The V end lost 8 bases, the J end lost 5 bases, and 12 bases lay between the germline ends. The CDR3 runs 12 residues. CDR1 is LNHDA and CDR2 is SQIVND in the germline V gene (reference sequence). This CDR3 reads CASGTGAETQYF. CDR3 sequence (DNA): TGTGCCAGTGGTACGGGGGCGGAGACCCAGTACTTC.

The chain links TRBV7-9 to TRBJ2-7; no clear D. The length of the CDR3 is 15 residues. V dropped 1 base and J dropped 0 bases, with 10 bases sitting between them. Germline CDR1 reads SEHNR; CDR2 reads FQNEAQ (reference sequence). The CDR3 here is CASSLGPSSSYEQYF. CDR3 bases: TGTGCCAGCAGCTTAGGTCCGTCCAGCTCCTACGAGCAGTACTTC.

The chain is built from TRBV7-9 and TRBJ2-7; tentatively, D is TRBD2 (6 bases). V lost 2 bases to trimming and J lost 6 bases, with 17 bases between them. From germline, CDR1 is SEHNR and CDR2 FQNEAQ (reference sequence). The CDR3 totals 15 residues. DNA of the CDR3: TGTGCCAGCAGCTTATCTCCGGGGGTTGTTGCCGAGCAGTACTTC. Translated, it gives CASSLSPGVVAEQYF.

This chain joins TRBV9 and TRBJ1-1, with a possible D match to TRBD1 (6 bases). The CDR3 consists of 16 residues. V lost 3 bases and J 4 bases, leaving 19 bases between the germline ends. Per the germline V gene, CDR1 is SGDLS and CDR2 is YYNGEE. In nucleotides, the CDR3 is TGTGCCAGCAGCGGGTACAGGGACCCTCAGGCCACTGAAGCTTTCTTT. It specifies CASSGYRDPQATEAFF.

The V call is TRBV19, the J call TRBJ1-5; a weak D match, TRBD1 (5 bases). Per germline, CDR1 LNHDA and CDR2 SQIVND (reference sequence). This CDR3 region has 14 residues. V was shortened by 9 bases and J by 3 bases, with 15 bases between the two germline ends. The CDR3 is CASHRGGLNQPQHF. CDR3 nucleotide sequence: TGTGCCAGCCATCGTGGGGGACTCAATCAGCCCCAGCATTTT.

The CDR3 loop is CASSEPFRLAGYTDTQYF. The DNA of the CDR3 is TGCGCCAGCAGTGAGCCCTTTCGACTAGCGGGGTACACAGATACGCAGTATTTT. V gene TRBV10-2 combines with J gene TRBJ2-3; 11 bases line up with TRBD2. V gave up 2 bases and J gave up 2 bases; unmatched junction bases: 9. Germline V CDR1 and CDR2: WSHSY, SAAADI. This CDR3 has 18 residues.

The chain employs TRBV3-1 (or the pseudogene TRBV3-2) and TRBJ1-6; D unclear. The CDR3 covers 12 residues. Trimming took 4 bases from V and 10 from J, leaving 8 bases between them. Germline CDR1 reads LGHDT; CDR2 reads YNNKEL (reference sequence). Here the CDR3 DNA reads TGTGCCAGCAGCCGGGCAAGCTCACCCCTCCACTTT. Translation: CASSRASSPLHF.

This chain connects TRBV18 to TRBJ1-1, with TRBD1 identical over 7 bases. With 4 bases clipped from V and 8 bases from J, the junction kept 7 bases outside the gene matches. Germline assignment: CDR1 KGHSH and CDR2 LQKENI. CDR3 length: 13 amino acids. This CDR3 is CASSHPTGFEAFF. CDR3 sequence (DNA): TGTGCCAGCTCACACCCGACAGGGTTCGAAGCTTTCTTT.

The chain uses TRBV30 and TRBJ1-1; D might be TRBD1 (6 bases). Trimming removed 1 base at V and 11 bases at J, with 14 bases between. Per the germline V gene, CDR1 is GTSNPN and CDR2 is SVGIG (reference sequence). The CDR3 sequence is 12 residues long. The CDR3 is CAWSDHREGAFF. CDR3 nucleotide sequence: TGTGCCTGGAGTGATCACAGGGAAGGGGCTTTCTTT.

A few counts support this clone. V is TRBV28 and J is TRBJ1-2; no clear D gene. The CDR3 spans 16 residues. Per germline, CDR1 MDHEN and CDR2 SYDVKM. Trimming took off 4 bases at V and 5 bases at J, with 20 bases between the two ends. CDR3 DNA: TGTGCCAGCAGTTCGAAGCCGTCGACAAAAGAATATGGCTACACCTTC. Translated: CASSSKPSTKEYGYTF.

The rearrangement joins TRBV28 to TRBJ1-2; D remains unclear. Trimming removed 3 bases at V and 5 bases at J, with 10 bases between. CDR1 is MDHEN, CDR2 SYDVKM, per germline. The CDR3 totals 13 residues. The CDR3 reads CASSLQRDYGYTF. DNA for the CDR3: TGTGCCAGCAGTTTGCAGCGCGATTATGGCTACACCTTC.

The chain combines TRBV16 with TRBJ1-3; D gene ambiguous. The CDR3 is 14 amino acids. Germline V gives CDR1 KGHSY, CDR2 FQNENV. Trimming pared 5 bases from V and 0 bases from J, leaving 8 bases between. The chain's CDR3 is CASSTTRSGNTIYF. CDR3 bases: TGTGCCAGCAGCACAACCCGCTCTGGAAACACCATATATTTT.

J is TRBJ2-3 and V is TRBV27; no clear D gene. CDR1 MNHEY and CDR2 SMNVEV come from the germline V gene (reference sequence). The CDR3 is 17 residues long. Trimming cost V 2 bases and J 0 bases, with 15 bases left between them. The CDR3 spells CASSLALVPLSTDTQYF. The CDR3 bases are TGTGCCAGCAGTTTAGCCCTGGTCCCTTTAAGCACAGATACGCAGTATTTT.

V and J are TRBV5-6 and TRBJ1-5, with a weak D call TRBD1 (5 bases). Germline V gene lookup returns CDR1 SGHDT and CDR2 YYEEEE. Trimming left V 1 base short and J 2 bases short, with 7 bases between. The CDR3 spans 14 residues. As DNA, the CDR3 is TGTGCCAGCAGCTTGATGGGGGGCAATCAGCCCCAGCATTTT. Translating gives CASSLMGGNQPQHF.

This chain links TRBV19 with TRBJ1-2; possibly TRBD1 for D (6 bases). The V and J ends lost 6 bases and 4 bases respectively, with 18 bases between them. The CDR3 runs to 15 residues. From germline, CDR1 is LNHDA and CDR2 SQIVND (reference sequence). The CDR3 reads CASRPDSGGTYGYTF. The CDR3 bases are TGTGCCAGTAGACCGGACTCGGGGGGCACCTATGGCTACACCTTC.

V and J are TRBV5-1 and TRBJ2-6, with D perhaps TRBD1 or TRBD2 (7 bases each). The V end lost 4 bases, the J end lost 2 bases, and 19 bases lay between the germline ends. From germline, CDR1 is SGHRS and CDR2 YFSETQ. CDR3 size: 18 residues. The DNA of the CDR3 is TGCGCCAGCAGCCTGGATGGACTAGGGGGCGCTGGGGCCAACGTCCTGACTTTC. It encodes CASSLDGLGGAGANVLTF.

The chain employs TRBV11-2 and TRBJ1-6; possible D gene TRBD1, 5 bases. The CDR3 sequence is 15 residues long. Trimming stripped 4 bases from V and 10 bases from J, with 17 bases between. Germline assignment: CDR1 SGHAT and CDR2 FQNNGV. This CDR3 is CASSSVSGLGSPLHF. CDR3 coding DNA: TGTGCCAGCAGCTCCGTCTCGGGGCTCGGCTCACCCCTCCACTTT.

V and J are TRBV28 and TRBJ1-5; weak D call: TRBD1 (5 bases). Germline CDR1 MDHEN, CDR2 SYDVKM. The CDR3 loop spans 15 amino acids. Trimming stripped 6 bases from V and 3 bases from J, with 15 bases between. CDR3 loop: CASRPSDKVNQPQHF. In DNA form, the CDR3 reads TGTGCCAGCAGACCGTCGGACAAGGTCAATCAGCCCCAGCATTTT.